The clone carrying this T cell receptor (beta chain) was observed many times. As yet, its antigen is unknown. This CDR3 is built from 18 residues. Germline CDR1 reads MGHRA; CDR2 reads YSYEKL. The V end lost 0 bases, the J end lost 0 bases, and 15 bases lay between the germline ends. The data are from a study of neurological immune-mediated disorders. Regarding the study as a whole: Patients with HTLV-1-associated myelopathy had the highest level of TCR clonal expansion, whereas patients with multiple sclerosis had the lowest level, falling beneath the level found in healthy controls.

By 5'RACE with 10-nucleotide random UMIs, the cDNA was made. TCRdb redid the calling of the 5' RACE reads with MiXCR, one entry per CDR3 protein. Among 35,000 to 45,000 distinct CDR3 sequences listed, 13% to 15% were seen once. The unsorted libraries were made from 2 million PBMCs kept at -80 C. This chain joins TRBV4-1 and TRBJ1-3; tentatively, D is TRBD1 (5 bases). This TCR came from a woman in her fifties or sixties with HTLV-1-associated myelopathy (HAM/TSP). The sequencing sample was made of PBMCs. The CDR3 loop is CASSQDFRDSNSGNTIYF. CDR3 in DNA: TGCGCCAGCAGCCAAGACTTCCGGGACTCAAACTCTGGAAACACCATATATTTT.